Sequencing of this T cell receptor (beta chain) was carried out in a study of long-term antiretroviral therapy in people with HIV. The assay used was immunoSEQ (version v3.0), run at survey level. TCRdb keeps only in-frame clones here, not all; method: immunoSEQ multiplex PCR. This repertoire shows about 23,000 clones, 81% found once; its top ten account for 6% to 8.5%. This clonotype was sampled from a man aged 25 to 40 with HIV. Here the sequenced sample was unsorted PBMCs, taken 1.5 years after starting antiretroviral therapy.

CDR3 sequence reads: CASSLQGLHTEAFF. For the CDR3, the DNA is TGCGCCAGCAGCTTGCAGGGGTTGCACACTGAAGCTTTCTTT. The chain links TRBV5-1 to TRBJ1-1; D possibly corresponds to TRBD1 (6 bases). The ends were cut back, 1 base at V and 3 bases at J, with 10 bases in the middle. The CDR3 has 14 amino acids. From germline, CDR1 is SGHRS and CDR2 YFSETQ.